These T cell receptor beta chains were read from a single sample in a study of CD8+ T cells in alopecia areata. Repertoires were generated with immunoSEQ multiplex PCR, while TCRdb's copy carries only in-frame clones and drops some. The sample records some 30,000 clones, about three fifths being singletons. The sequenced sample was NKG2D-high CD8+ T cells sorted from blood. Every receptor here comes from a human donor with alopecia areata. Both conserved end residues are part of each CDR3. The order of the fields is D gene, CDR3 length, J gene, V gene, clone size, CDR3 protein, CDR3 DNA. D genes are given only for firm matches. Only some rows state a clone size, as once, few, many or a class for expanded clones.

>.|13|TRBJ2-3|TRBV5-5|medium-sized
CASSLYGTDTQYF
TGTGCCAGCAGCTTGTATGGAACAGATACGCAGTATTTT
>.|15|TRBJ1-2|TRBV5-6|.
CASSPIGGSKEGYTF
TGTGCCAGCAGCCCGATCGGGGGATCCAAGGAAGGCTACACCTTC
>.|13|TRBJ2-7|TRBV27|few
CASSLTPSYEQYF
TGTGCCAGCAGTTTGACCCCCTCCTACGAGCAGTACTTC
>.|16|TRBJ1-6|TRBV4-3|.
CASSQGGVLSNSPLHF
TGCGCCAGCAGCCAAGGGGGGGTTTTGAGTAATTCACCCCTCCACTTT
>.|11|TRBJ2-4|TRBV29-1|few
CSVEVEGIQYF
TGCAGCGTTGAAGTCGAGGGGATTCAGTACTTC
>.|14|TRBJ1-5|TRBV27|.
CASSLGPDVLPQHF
TGTGCCAGCAGTTTGGGTCCCGATGTTTTACCCCAGCATTTT
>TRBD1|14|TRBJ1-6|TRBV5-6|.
CASSFDRGTSPLHF
TGTGCCAGCAGCTTTGACAGGGGGACTTCACCCCTCCACTTT
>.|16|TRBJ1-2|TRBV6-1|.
CASSEALRSTYYGYTF
TGTGCCAGCAGTGAAGCGCTCCGGTCCACATACTATGGCTACACCTTC
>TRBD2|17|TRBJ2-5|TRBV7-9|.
CASSLGVASGKGETQYF
TGTGCCAGCAGCTTAGGAGTCGCTAGCGGGAAGGGGGAGACCCAGTACTTC
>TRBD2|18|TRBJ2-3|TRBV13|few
CASSQNYGAGGGTDTQYF
TGTGCCAGCAGCCAAAACTACGGAGCGGGAGGAGGTACAGATACGCAGTATTTT
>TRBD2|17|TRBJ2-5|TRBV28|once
CASRHPGLADIQETQYF
TGTGCCAGCAGACATCCGGGACTAGCGGACATCCAAGAGACCCAGTACTTC
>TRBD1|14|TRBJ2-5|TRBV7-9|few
CASSNGQGMETQYF
TGTGCCAGCAGCAACGGACAGGGTATGGAGACCCAGTACTTC
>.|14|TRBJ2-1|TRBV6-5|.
CASSYKQLGNEQFF
TGTGCCAGCAGTTACAAACAACTGGGGAATGAGCAGTTCTTC
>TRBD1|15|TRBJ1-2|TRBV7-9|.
CASSSRQGASDGYTF
TGTGCCAGCAGCAGCCGACAGGGGGCTTCGGATGGCTACACCTTC
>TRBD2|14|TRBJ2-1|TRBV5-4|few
CASRISGTYNEQFF
TGTGCCAGCAGGATTAGCGGGACGTACAATGAGCAGTTCTTC
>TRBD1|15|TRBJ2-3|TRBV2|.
CASSGGTGHTDTQYF
TGTGCCAGCAGTGGTGGGACAGGGCACACAGATACGCAGTATTTT
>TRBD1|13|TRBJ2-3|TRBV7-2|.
CASSETARGSQYF
TGTGCCAGCAGCGAGACTGCCAGGGGGTCGCAGTATTTT
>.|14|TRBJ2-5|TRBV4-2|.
CASSQEGPGETQYF
TGTGCCAGCAGCCAAGAAGGGCCTGGGGAGACCCAGTACTTC
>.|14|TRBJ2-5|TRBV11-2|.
CASSLFAGLETQYF
TGTGCCAGCAGCTTATTCGCGGGTCTAGAGACCCAGTACTTC
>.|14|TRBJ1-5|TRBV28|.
CASSSTGNNQPQHF
TGTGCCAGCAGTAGTACAGGGAACAATCAGCCCCAGCATTTT
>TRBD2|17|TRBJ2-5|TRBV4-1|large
CASSPPVGLADQETQYF
TGCGCCAGCAGCCCCCCGGTGGGACTAGCGGACCAAGAGACCCAGTACTTC
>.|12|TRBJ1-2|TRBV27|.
CASSLEGIGYTF
TGTGCCAGCAGTTTAGAAGGAATTGGCTACACCTTC
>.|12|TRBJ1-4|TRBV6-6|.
CASADGGEKLFF
TGTGCCAGCGCCGACGGGGGTGAAAAACTGTTTTTT